These T cell receptor beta chains were read from a single sample in a study of cytomegalovirus exposure and HLA in healthy donors. Clones were read by immunoSEQ multiplex PCR, and TCRdb kept only the in-frame ones, dropping some. The repertoire holds 95,000 to 100,000 clones, with roughly 82% as singletons. Sequencing was carried out using PBMCs. The receptors come from a human donor in good health. Both conserved end residues are part of each CDR3. D genes are given only for firm matches. Clone size, where shown, is once, few, many, or a class for clones that have expanded.

abundance	v_gene	j_gene	len	d_gene	CDR3nt	CDR3aa
few	TRBV10-3	TRBJ2-3	16	TRBD2	TGTGCCATCAGTGAGGGACTAGCTCTCGTGACAGATACGCAGTATTTT	CAISEGLALVTDTQYF
-	TRBV6-6	TRBJ2-7	15	-	TGTGCCAGCAGTGGCGATCAGGGTTTCTCCTACGAGCAGTACTTC	CASSGDQGFSYEQYF
-	TRBV19	TRBJ1-1	15	TRBD1	TGTGCCAGTAGTAGGGGCGGACAGGGAAGCTCTGAAGCTTTCTTT	CASSRGGQGSSEAFF
-	TRBV5-4	TRBJ1-1	14	TRBD1	TGTGCCAGCAGCACCTGGACAGGGACCACTGAAGCTTTCTTT	CASSTWTGTTEAFF
-	TRBV18	TRBJ2-3	12	-	TGTGCCAGCTCACCACCTCGAAGGGGGCAGTATTTT	CASSPPRRGQYF
-	TRBV11-2	TRBJ2-7	18	TRBD2	TGTGCCAGCAGCGCAGAAGTTACTTGGAGCGGGAACTCCTACGAGCAGTACTTC	CASSAEVTWSGNSYEQYF
-	TRBV6-9	TRBJ2-7	13	-	TGTGCCAGCAGTTATCAGGACTTCTACGAGCAGTACTTC	CASSYQDFYEQYF
-	TRBV28	TRBJ1-6	12	TRBD1	TGTGCCAGCGGGACAGGAGATCTTACCCTCCACTTT	CASGTGDLTLHF
-	TRBV6-5	TRBJ2-5	14	TRBD1	TGTGCCAGCAGTTCCCAGGGGGCAGTAAAGACCCAGTACTTC	CASSSQGAVKTQYF
-	TRBV30	TRBJ2-5	12	-	TGTGCCTGGGGCGGCGTCCAAGAGACCCAGTACTTC	CAWGGVQETQYF
-	TRBV19	TRBJ1-2	15	-	TGTGCCAGCAGTATGGAATCAGGGGAAGGCTATGGCTACACCTTC	CASSMESGEGYGYTF
-	TRBV27	TRBJ2-5	13	TRBD1	TGTGCCAGCAGTCGTAGGGGGCGGGAGACCCAGTACTTC	CASSRRGRETQYF
-	TRBV7-9	TRBJ1-5	12	-	TGTGCCAGCAGCCTTGGACAGAGGCCCCAGCATTTT	CASSLGQRPQHF
-	TRBV11-3	TRBJ2-5	16	-	TGTGCCAGCAGCTTAGGTAGTAGCCACCAGGGAGAGACCCAGTACTTC	CASSLGSSHQGETQYF
-	TRBV19	TRBJ2-2	15	TRBD2	TGTGCCAGTAGTATGGGGAGGGAGAACACCGGGGAGCTGTTTTTT	CASSMGRENTGELFF
-	TRBV27	TRBJ2-5	14	-	TGTGCCAGCGGCCCCCGAGGCCCTAGGGAGACCCAGTACTTC	CASGPRGPRETQYF
-	TRBV6-6	TRBJ1-5	16	-	TGTGCCAGCAGTTACTCAGGGGGAGGGAACAATCAGCCCCAGCATTTT	CASSYSGGGNNQPQHF
-	TRBV18	TRBJ1-2	16	-	TGTGCCAGCTCCCCCAACGCGGGACCCCAAAGCGATGGCTACACCTTC	CASSPNAGPQSDGYTF